The 30 T cell receptor beta chains presented below share a single source sample, sequenced in a study of blood T cell repertoires in COVID-19. Sequencing was performed with immunoSEQ multiplex PCR; in TCRdb, only in-frame clones are kept and a portion is missing. The sample has 200,000 to 300,000 clones; around 84% are singletons. Specimen: peripheral blood. These receptors came from a man aged 60-69 years with acute or convalescent COVID-19.

The chain employs TRBV4-1 and TRBJ1-6; 10 nucleotides line up with TRBD1. The CDR3 runs 16 residues. Germline CDR1 and CDR2: MGHRA and YSYEKL. J lost 9 bases, V lost 0 bases, and 5 bases had no gene match. The CDR3 loop is CASSQESGTGVSPLHF. The CDR3 DNA is TGCGCCAGCAGCCAAGAGAGTGGGACAGGGGTTTCACCCCTCCACTTT.

Comment on this clone: The identical CDR3 is also encoded by other nucleotide sequences in the sample. The chain employs TRBV6-2 or TRBV6-3 and TRBJ2-7; 8 bases are shared with TRBD1. V lost 2 bases, J lost 0 bases, and 3 bases stayed unmatched. The CDR3 runs to 15 residues. Germline CDR1 is MNHEY and CDR2 is SVGEGT. The chain's CDR3 is CASSYSTGGSYEQYF. CDR3 coding DNA: TGTGCCAGCAGTTACAGTACAGGGGGCTCCTACGAGCAGTACTTC.

The gene calls are TRBV3-1 (or the pseudogene TRBV3-2) and TRBJ2-5, with 7 nucleotides matching TRBD2. The V and J ends lost 2 bases and 4 bases, in that order; junction bases with no gene match: 13. The CDR3 covers 17 residues. The V gene's germline CDR1 is LGHDT and CDR2 YNNKEL (reference sequence). CDR3 in DNA: TGTGCCAGCAGCCAATTCGGGACGGGAGGACTCCGAGAGACCCAGTACTTC. It yields the protein CASSQFGTGGLRETQYF.

The CDR3 is CASSVAPGTVNTEAFF. DNA for the CDR3: TGTGCCAGTAGTGTAGCTCCCGGGACAGTGAACACTGAAGCTTTCTTT. This chain links TRBV19 with TRBJ1-1; 7 bases fit TRBD1. CDR1 is LNHDA and CDR2 is SQIVND in the germline V gene (reference sequence). Unmatched junction bases numbered 9, after V lost 5 bases and J lost 0 bases. The CDR3 is 16 amino acids. Based on the CDR3 plus reference TRBV19 and TRBJ1-1, the full variable domain is DGGITQSPKYLFRKEGQNVTLSCEQNLNHDAMYWYRQDPGQGLRLIYYSQIVNDFQKGDIAEGYSVSREKKESFPLTVTSAQKNPTAFYLCASSVAPGTVNTEAFFGQGTRLTVV.

The chain couples TRBV10-2 to TRBJ2-7, with D tentatively TRBD1 (6 bases). Looked up from germline, CDR1 is WSHSY and CDR2 is SAAADI. CDR3 length equals 13 residues. Between the trimmed V and J ends, which lost 6 bases and 1 base, there was a span of 10 bases. CDR3 residues: CASRQGISYEQYF. CDR3 DNA: TGCGCCAGCAGACAGGGTATTTCCTACGAGCAGTACTTC.

The count of this clone is one. V gene TRBV11-3 combines with J gene TRBJ2-6, with 8 bases fitting TRBD1. The CDR3 is 16 amino acids. Germline loops: CDR1 SGHNT, CDR2 YENEEA. Germline trimming cut 5 bases from V and 0 bases from J; bases unmatched to any gene: 3. The CDR3 region is CASSTGGSSGANVLTF. The CDR3 DNA sequence: TGTGCCAGCAGCACAGGGGGGAGCTCTGGGGCCAACGTCCTGACTTTC.

CDR3 loop: CASSDGSGSDTQYF. In DNA form, the CDR3 reads TGTGCCAGCAGTGACGGAAGCGGTTCAGATACGCAGTATTTT. The gene calls are TRBV6-4 and TRBJ2-3; TRBD2 is a possible D gene (5 bases). V was shortened by 2 bases and J by 4 bases, with 10 bases between the two germline ends. The CDR3 contains 14 residues. Looked up from germline, CDR1 is MRHNA and CDR2 is SNTAGT.

V is TRBV18 and J is TRBJ2-3; D unclear. CDR1 is KGHSH and CDR2 is LQKENI in the germline V gene. V was trimmed by 0 bases and J by 6 bases, leaving 7 bases between them. The CDR3 extends over 13 amino acids. CDR3 DNA sequence: TGTGCCAGCTCACCACCGTCCTCGGATACGCAGTATTTT. This translates into CASSPPSSDTQYF.

The chain is built from TRBV3-1 (or the pseudogene TRBV3-2) and TRBJ2-1; TRBD2 matches at 7 bases. The CDR3 runs to 16 residues. V dropped 0 bases and J dropped 3; count of bases not matched to a gene: 5. Germline values: CDR1 LGHDT, CDR2 YNNKEL (reference sequence). The CDR3 nucleotides are TGTGCCAGCAGCCAAGATCCAGCGGGGATCTACAATGAGCAGTTCTTC. Amino acids: CASSQDPAGIYNEQFF.

The V and J genes are TRBV28 and TRBJ1-6, with 8 bases that match TRBD1. After removal of 6 bases from V and 6 bases from J, the junction contained 7 bases not matched to a gene. Per germline, CDR1 MDHEN and CDR2 SYDVKM. CDR3 length: 15 amino acids. CDR3 in amino acids: CASRPTGATNSPLHF. The CDR3 DNA follows: TGTGCCAGCAGGCCGACAGGGGCCACTAATTCACCCCTCCACTTT.

This sequence joins TRBV7-8 and TRBJ2-7; 9 bases are shared with TRBD1. The trim removed 4 bases at V and 0 bases at J, leaving 4 bases unmatched. CDR1 SGHVS and CDR2 FQNEAQ come from the germline V gene. The CDR3 extends over 15 amino acids. The CDR3 loop reads CASSSGQGPSYEQYF. For the CDR3, the DNA is TGTGCCAGCAGCTCCGGACAGGGGCCCTCCTACGAGCAGTACTTC.

J is TRBJ2-1 and V is TRBV5-1; a possible D gene is TRBD1 (8 bases). The V end was cut by 4 bases, the J end by 0 bases, with 17 bases between. CDR1 is SGHRS and CDR2 is YFSETQ in the germline V gene. The CDR3 length is 17 residues. The CDR3 DNA reads as TGCGCCAGCAGCCAGGACAGGGAGGGAAGCTCCTACAATGAGCAGTTCTTC. Protein product: CASSQDREGSSYNEQFF.

The chain joins TRBV29-1 to TRBJ2-3, with D perhaps matching TRBD1 (5 bases). The CDR3 consists of 15 residues. Trimming pared 0 bases from V and 4 bases from J, leaving 14 bases between. CDR1 is SQVTM and CDR2 is ANQGSEA in the germline V gene. The CDR3 reads CSVEETARRPDTQYF. The CDR3 DNA sequence: TGCAGCGTTGAAGAGACAGCACGTAGGCCAGATACGCAGTATTTT.

The CDR3 region is CAWGRGQPSTEAFF. CDR3 in DNA: TGTGCCTGGGGTCGGGGACAGCCGTCGACTGAAGCTTTCTTT. The gene calls are TRBV30 and TRBJ1-1; 7 nucleotides match TRBD1. The V and J ends lost 5 bases and 5 bases, in that order; junction bases with no gene match: 11. This CDR3 has 14 residues. Germline V gene sequence: CDR1 GTSNPN, CDR2 SVGIG (reference sequence).

This chain links TRBV18 with TRBJ1-1; D not certain. V was cut by 4 bases and J by 3 bases, with 9 bases left in between. In germline, CDR1 is KGHSH, CDR2 LQKENI. The CDR3 is made up of 13 amino acids. The CDR3 loop reads CASSLGLDTEAFF. CDR3 coding DNA: TGTGCCAGCTCACTCGGGTTGGACACTGAAGCTTTCTTT.

The rearrangement uses TRBV10-3 and TRBJ2-3, with 8 nucleotides matching TRBD2. With 0 bases clipped from V and 3 bases from J, the junction kept 14 bases outside the gene matches. The CDR3 consists of 19 residues. Per germline, CDR1 ENHRY and CDR2 SYGVKD. Written as DNA, the CDR3 is TGTGCCATCAGTGAGTCCTGGGGTAGAGGAGCGGGAGCGACAGATACGCAGTATTTT. Encoded protein: CAISESWGRGAGATDTQYF.

The gene calls are TRBV18 and TRBJ1-2; 9 positions agree with TRBD1. V gave up 4 bases and J gave up 5 bases; unmatched junction bases: 2. This CDR3 region has 13 residues. Germline-derived CDR1 and CDR2 are KGHSH and LQKENI. CDR3 DNA: TGTGCCAGCTCACTGGGACAGGGTTATGGCTACACCTTC. Amino acid sequence: CASSLGQGYGYTF. The full variable domain, in which reference TRBV18 and TRBJ1-2 provide the parts outside the CDR3, is NAGVMQNPRHLVRRRGQEARLRCSPMKGHSHVYWYRQLPEEGLKFMVYLQKENIIDESGMPKERFSAEFPKEGPSILRIQQVVRGDSAAYFCASSLGQGYGYTFGSGTRLTVV.

V usage is TRBV18 and J usage is TRBJ1-2; 7 bases align to TRBD1. From germline, CDR1 is KGHSH and CDR2 LQKENI. CDR3 size: 13 residues. The J segment lost 6 bases and the V segment lost 3 bases, leaving 4 bases of the junction unmatched. CDR3 coding DNA: TGTGCCAGCTCACCTGGGACAGATAATGGCTACACCTTC. Residues: CASSPGTDNGYTF.

CDR3 coding DNA: TGTGCCAGCAGTCGCGGGACTCAAGGTCCCTACAATGAGCAGTTCTTC. Translating gives CASSRGTQGPYNEQFF. The genes are TRBV9 and TRBJ2-1; a weak D match, TRBD2 (6 bases). With 5 bases removed from V and 2 bases from J, the gap between germline ends came to 17 bases. CDR3 size: 16 residues. Germline V CDR1 and CDR2: SGDLS, YYNGEE.

The chain employs TRBV21-1 and TRBJ2-7; the table gives TRBD1 as D, unverified against the DNA. TRBV21-1 is reported as a pseudogene. The CDR3 is 18 residues long. CDR3 nucleotides: TGTGCCAGCAGCTCCCCTCTTAAGTTGGGACAGGGGGCGAGGGAGCAGTACTTC. Translated, it gives CASSSPLKLGQGAREQYF.

The chain couples TRBV5-4 to TRBJ2-5, with 12 nucleotides matching TRBD1. This CDR3 is 15 amino acids long. Germline lookup yields CDR1 SGHNT and CDR2 YYREEE (reference sequence). The J segment lost 6 bases and the V segment lost 6 bases, leaving 9 bases of the junction unmatched. CDR3 region: CASTEGTGGWKTQYF. The CDR3 coding sequence is TGTGCCAGCACCGAGGGGACAGGGGGCTGGAAGACCCAGTACTTC. Filled out from reference TRBV5-4 and TRBJ2-5, the complete variable domain reads ETGVTQSPTHLIKTRGQQVTLRCSSQSGHNTVSWYQQALGQGPQFIFQYYREEENGRGNFPPRFSGLQFPNYSSELNVNALELDDSALYLCASTEGTGGWKTQYFGPGTRLLVL.

This chain joins TRBV5-1 and TRBJ1-2; no reliable D call. This CDR3 comprises 13 residues. CDR1 and CDR2 (germline): SGHRS, YFSETQ. Trimming left V 1 base short and J 4 bases short, with 8 bases between. The CDR3 region has the DNA TGCGCCAGCAGCTTGACAGACATCTATGGCTACACCTTC. It encodes CASSLTDIYGYTF.

This chain connects TRBV10-1 to TRBJ2-1, with D tentatively TRBD2 (5 bases). Trimming took off 0 bases at V and 0 bases at J, with 6 bases between the two ends. The CDR3 has 15 amino acids. Germline lookup yields CDR1 WNHNN and CDR2 SYGVQD (reference sequence). The CDR3 DNA reads TGCGCCAGCAGTGAGTCGAGGGTCTCCTACAATGAGCAGTTCTTC. Translating gives CASSESRVSYNEQFF.

The V call is TRBV9, the J call TRBJ2-7; 9 bases align to TRBD1. V shed 3 bases and J 0 bases; nucleotides not matched to a gene: 4. The CDR3 contains 15 residues. Looked up from germline, CDR1 is SGDLS and CDR2 is YYNGEE. The CDR3 reads CASSEGQGSSYEQYF. In DNA form, the CDR3 reads TGTGCCAGCAGCGAGGGACAGGGAAGCTCCTACGAGCAGTACTTC.

This rearrangement joins TRBV27 to TRBJ2-7, with a tentative D call TRBD2 (7 bases). V was trimmed by 1 base and J by 5 bases, leaving 12 bases between them. This CDR3 spans 14 amino acids. CDR1 MNHEY and CDR2 SMNVEV come from the germline V gene (reference sequence). As DNA, the CDR3 is TGTGCCAGCAGTTTATTGGGGGAGGGGGACGAGCAGTACTTC. Translating it yields CASSLLGEGDEQYF.

This clone occurred a few times. The sample has other DNA sequences that encode this CDR3 too. The genes are TRBV9 and TRBJ2-5; 10 bases map to TRBD2. Germline V gene data show CDR1 as SGDLS and CDR2 as YYNGEE. This CDR3 is built from 16 residues. V trimming: 0 bases; J trimming: 1 base; junction bases outside the gene matches: 3. The CDR3 nucleotides read TGTGCCAGCAGCGTAGCTAGCGGGAGCTTCCAAGAGACCCAGTACTTC. It yields the protein CASSVASGSFQETQYF.

A word on this clone: Relative to the germline gene, one junction end is altered; a read error may explain this. The chain carries TRBV30 and TRBJ1-2; D not resolved. The CDR3 totals 11 residues. Germline V gene lookup returns CDR1 GTSNPN and CDR2 SVGIG (reference sequence). CDR3 loop: CAWSVGETSSF. The CDR3 nucleotides read TGTGCCTGGAGTGTCGGGGAAACTTCCTCCTTC.

The CDR3 loop is CASSLLGTGEDTQYF. CDR3 DNA sequence: TGTGCCAGCAGCTTACTAGGGACAGGGGAAGATACGCAGTATTTT. The rearrangement uses TRBV11-2 and TRBJ2-3, with 10 positions matching TRBD1. This CDR3 has 15 amino acids. The germline V gene encodes CDR1 SGHAT and CDR2 FQNNGV. Losses at the gene ends were 2 bases for V and 5 bases for J; bases not matched to a gene: 4.

This clone has more than one count but fewer than ten. J is TRBJ1-4 and V is TRBV30, with 9 bases matching TRBD1. CDR3 length equals 17 residues. CDR1 GTSNPN and CDR2 SVGIG come from the germline V gene (reference sequence). The J segment lost 2 bases and the V segment lost 2 bases, leaving 9 bases of the junction unmatched. In DNA form, the CDR3 reads TGTGCCTGGAGTAATTCGGGACAGGGAACGACTAATGAAAAACTGTTTTTT. It is translated as CAWSNSGQGTTNEKLFF.

Comment on this clone: This sample includes further DNA sequences coding for the same CDR3. V is TRBV7-2 and J is TRBJ2-1, with TRBD2 matching 14 bases. The germline CDR1 and CDR2 sequences are SGHTA and FQGNSA. Trimming took 5 bases from V and 7 from J; bases not matched to a gene: 4. The CDR3 sequence is 15 residues long. CDR3 DNA sequence: TGTGCCAGCAGCCTGGGACTAGCGGGGGTAAATGAGCAGTTCTTC. Its protein is CASSLGLAGVNEQFF.